This TCR beta chain was captured by sequencing in a study of blood T cells in healthy people across ages. Broader study findings: Because donor CMV status was unknown, expanded clonotype changes were possibly confounded.

V was pared by 8 bases and J by 5 bases, with 18 bases between. The CDR3 contains 14 residues. Per germline, CDR1 SNHLY and CDR2 FYNNEI. A few counts support this clonotype. What it binds is not known. It was with a sample-barcoded 5' primer and a J-beta primer mix that a second PCR of about 7 to 12 cycles was run. Tagging of each cDNA molecule was performed by a template-switch adaptor with 12 random nucleotides. TCRdb ran MiXCR on the 5' RACE reads and lists one entry per CDR3 protein. The profile covers 760,000 or so distinct CDR3 sequences, with approximately 25% appearing a single time and 9.4% taken by the ten largest. Separately, the same data were catalogued under a study of T cells of mothers and their children. That source notes: Biologically related mothers and children overlapped slightly more than unrelated pairs, a non-significant difference.

The receptor's source is a boy aged 5-17 years in good health. V gene TRBV2 combines with J gene TRBJ2-5; D remains unclear. Sequenced material: blood. CDR3 DNA sequence: TGTGCCAGCGTGGCGTTGCGAGTGGCGGAGACCCAGTACTTC. Translated, it gives CASVALRVAETQYF.